Following are 30 T cell receptor beta chains from one sample sequenced in a study of response to subunit inactivated influenza vaccine. TCRdb recomputed calls from the RT-PCR reads with MiXCR, one row per CDR3 protein. The sample includes hundreds of thousands of distinct CDR3 sequences, 21% of them seen just once. The source was PBMCs from blood, collected less than 22 months after vaccination. The receptors stem from a man in his fifties or sixties who received an inactivated influenza vaccine.

V is TRBV12-3 or TRBV12-4 and J is TRBJ2-1, with D uncertain. This CDR3 spans 13 amino acids. The V gene lost 4 bases and the J gene lost 3 bases, with 7 bases spanning the gap. CDR3 region: CASSSGNYNEQFF. The CDR3 DNA sequence: TGTGCCAGCAGTTCGGGTAACTACAATGAGCAGTTCTTC.

The chain uses TRBV6-1 and TRBJ2-3; perhaps TRBD2 as D (6 bases). Per germline, CDR1 MNHNS and CDR2 SASEGT. V was shortened by 5 bases and J by 3 bases, with 15 bases between the two germline ends. CDR3 size: 15 residues. The CDR3 region has the DNA TGTGCCAGCAGTCTTCTAGCGAGAGGAACAGATACGCAGTATTTT. It specifies CASSLLARGTDTQYF.

This clonotype showed up many times. V gene TRBV6-2 or TRBV6-3 combines with J gene TRBJ1-5; D ambiguous. This CDR3 has 13 amino acids. Germline V gene data show CDR1 as MNHEY and CDR2 as SVGEGT. Between the trimmed V and J ends, which lost 4 bases and 7 bases, there was a span of 11 bases. The CDR3 sequence is CASSSRPSQPQHF. The CDR3 nucleotides read TGTGCCAGCAGTTCAAGACCTAGCCAGCCCCAGCATTTT.

This rearrangement joins TRBV6-2 or TRBV6-3 to TRBJ2-5, with 11 bases identical to TRBD1. Germline CDR1 is MNHEY and CDR2 is SVGEGT. Trimming took 4 bases from V and 1 from J; bases not matched to a gene: 8. This CDR3 has 17 amino acids. As DNA, the CDR3 is TGTGCCAGCAGTTCGGGACAGGGGGTTGTCTTCCAAGAGACCCAGTACTTC. Its protein is CASSSGQGVVFQETQYF.

This clonotype appeared a few times. V is TRBV11-2 and J is TRBJ1-1; D is unclear. V dropped 3 bases and J dropped 0 bases, with 17 bases sitting between them. The CDR3 has 17 residues. CDR1 is SGHAT and CDR2 is FQNNGV in the germline V gene. CDR3 in DNA: TGTGCCAGCAGCTTTAAGGGTCCCCTGTTAATGAACACTGAAGCTTTCTTT. Translated: CASSFKGPLLMNTEAFF.

The rearrangement uses TRBV7-8 and TRBJ1-2, with D possibly being TRBD1 (6 bases). The germline V gene has CDR1 SGHVS and CDR2 FQNEAQ. This CDR3 spans 13 amino acids. V lost 0 bases and J lost 8, with 10 bases in between. CDR3 protein: CASSLAQGQGYTF. CDR3 nucleotides: TGTGCCAGCAGCTTAGCACAGGGTCAAGGCTACACCTTC.

This clonotype was picked up a small number of times. The V and J genes are TRBV28 and TRBJ1-1; D is possibly TRBD1 (5 bases). CDR1 and CDR2 (germline): MDHEN, SYDVKM. The CDR3 consists of 18 residues. V dropped 2 bases and J dropped 0 bases, with 19 bases sitting between them. The CDR3 spells CASSLLKGAGPMNTEAFF. CDR3 sequence (DNA): TGTGCCAGCAGTTTACTTAAAGGGGCGGGTCCGATGAACACTGAAGCTTTCTTT.

The table lists this clonotype with a few counts. The chain recombines TRBV19 with TRBJ1-1; no reliable D call. From germline, CDR1 is LNHDA and CDR2 SQIVND (reference sequence). V dropped 6 bases and J dropped 5 bases, with 16 bases sitting between them. There are 14 residues in the CDR3. CDR3 DNA sequence: TGTGCCAGTAGCCCTGACCCAACGGGGACTGAAGCTTTCTTT. Amino acids: CASSPDPTGTEAFF. The variable domain in full, with the rest retrieved from reference TRBV19 and TRBJ1-1, is DGGITQSPKYLFRKEGQNVTLSCEQNLNHDAMYWYRQDPGQGLRLIYYSQIVNDFQKGDIAEGYSVSREKKESFPLTVTSAQKNPTAFYLCASSPDPTGTEAFFGQGTRLTVV.

The chain joins TRBV12-3 or TRBV12-4 to TRBJ2-3, with 9 bases matching TRBD1. CDR3 size: 18 residues. J lost 3 bases, V lost 3 bases, and 13 bases had no gene match. CDR3 sequence (DNA): TGTGCCAGCAGTTTCTCCATCCAGACAGGGGGAGTGACAGATACGCAGTATTTT. Protein: CASSFSIQTGGVTDTQYF.

This clonotype was detected a few times. The gene calls are TRBV20-1 and TRBJ1-5, with D uncertain. Between the trimmed V and J ends, which lost 2 bases and 4 bases, there was a span of 9 bases. The CDR3 totals 13 residues. Germline assignment: CDR1 DFQATT and CDR2 SNEGSKA (reference sequence). As DNA, the CDR3 is TGCAGTGCTAGACGCAGGCGTAATCAGCCCCAGCATTTT. Translating it yields CSARRRRNQPQHF.

This clonotype has at least ten counts. The rearrangement links TRBV4-2 to TRBJ1-1; weak D call: TRBD1 (6 bases). Germline loops: CDR1 LGHNA, CDR2 YNFKEQ. CDR3 size: 16 residues. V lost 1 base and J 4 bases, leaving 16 bases between the germline ends. CDR3 sequence reads: CASSQGVSGASTEAFF. In nucleotides, the CDR3 is TGTGCCAGCAGCCAAGGGGTGTCGGGGGCGAGCACTGAAGCTTTCTTT.

This chain joins TRBV4-2 and TRBJ1-2; D gene ambiguous. V shed 1 base and J shed 0 bases, with 12 bases lying between them. The CDR3 has 16 amino acids. Germline lookup yields CDR1 LGHNA and CDR2 YNFKEQ. CDR3 protein: CASSQGTAPANYGYTF. CDR3 in DNA: TGTGCCAGCAGCCAAGGGACGGCGCCGGCTAACTATGGCTACACCTTC.

This chain connects TRBV29-1 to TRBJ2-7; D unresolved. The CDR3 is 12 amino acids. Germline V gives CDR1 SQVTM, CDR2 ANQGSEA. The germline V and J ends were trimmed by 0 bases and 5 bases, with 8 bases remaining between them. The CDR3 DNA follows: TGCAGCGTTGAAGAGAATTCCCACGAGCAGTACTTC. As protein: CSVEENSHEQYF.

The chain couples TRBV5-1 to TRBJ2-3; 8 positions agree with TRBD2. The germline V gene has CDR1 SGHRS and CDR2 YFSETQ. V lost 4 bases, J lost 0 bases, and 13 bases stayed unmatched. The CDR3 totals 18 residues. In nucleotides, the CDR3 is TGCGCCAGCAGCCCGCGGCCTAGCGGGCGAGACAGCACAGATACGCAGTATTTT. Amino acid sequence: CASSPRPSGRDSTDTQYF.

This chain joins TRBV28 and TRBJ2-1; TRBD2 is a possible D gene (5 bases). V gave up 5 bases and J gave up 7 bases, with 18 bases separating them. The CDR3 is made up of 15 amino acids. Germline V gene lookup returns CDR1 MDHEN and CDR2 SYDVKM. The CDR3 spells CASSPLPGFGNEQFF. The CDR3 coding sequence is TGTGCCAGCAGTCCTTTACCGGGATTTGGGAATGAGCAGTTCTTC.

This clonotype has ten or more counts. This rearrangement joins TRBV5-1 to TRBJ1-1, with D unresolved. V gave up 1 base and J gave up 0 bases, with 7 bases separating them. Germline lookup yields CDR1 SGHRS and CDR2 YFSETQ. CDR3 length equals 14 residues. CDR3 DNA: TGCGCCAGCAGCTTGATAGGGATGAACACTGAAGCTTTCTTT. Translated: CASSLIGMNTEAFF. Drawing the rest from reference TRBV5-1 and TRBJ1-1, the complete variable domain is KAGVTQTPRYLIKTRGQQVTLSCSPISGHRSVSWYQQTPGQGLQFLFEYFSETQRNKGNFPGRFSGRQFSNSRSEMNVSTLELGDSALYLCASSLIGMNTEAFFGQGTRLTVV.

This sequence joins TRBV10-3 and TRBJ2-2, with D unresolved. CDR3 length: 13 residues. Trimming cost V 9 bases and J 7 bases, with 15 bases left between them. CDR1 and CDR2 from the germline V gene are ENHRY and SYGVKD. The CDR3: CAIEVGAGGELFF. CDR3 nucleotide sequence: TGTGCCATTGAGGTGGGCGCCGGCGGGGAGCTGTTTTTT.

In this sample, this clonotype turned up a few times. This sequence joins TRBV5-6 and TRBJ2-1; no firm D call. CDR3 length: 15 amino acids. Trimming removed 1 base at V and 0 bases at J, with 8 bases between. CDR1 is SGHDT, CDR2 YYEEEE, per germline. CDR3 amino acids: CASSLWPSSYNEQFF. The CDR3 DNA sequence: TGTGCCAGCAGCTTGTGGCCGAGCTCCTACAATGAGCAGTTCTTC.

Points on this clonotype: A read error is possible here, since a much larger clone lies one base away. This chain uses TRBV12-3 or TRBV12-4 with TRBJ1-1; 7 bases align to TRBD1. The CDR3 length is 15 residues. CDR3 sequence (DNA): TGTGCCTGCAGTCCAAGACAGGGAAGGGTAGCTGAAGCTTTCTTT. Encoded protein: CACSPRQGRVAEAFF.

This rearrangement joins TRBV6-5 to TRBJ2-6; D is unclear. From germline, CDR1 is MNHEY and CDR2 SVGAGI. This CDR3 is 15 amino acids long. Trimming left V 3 bases short and J 0 bases short, with 6 bases between. CDR3 protein: CASSYWSSGANVLTF. The DNA for the CDR3 is TGTGCCAGCAGTTATTGGAGCTCTGGGGCCAACGTCCTGACTTTC.

There are a few counts of this clonotype. V usage is TRBV5-1 and J usage is TRBJ1-2, with D hard to call. Germline loops: CDR1 SGHRS, CDR2 YFSETQ. There are 14 residues in the CDR3. The V and J ends lost 0 bases and 4 bases respectively, with 10 bases between them. In DNA, the CDR3 is TGCGCCAGCAGCTTGGCCGGCGGATTCTATGGCTACACCTTC. It yields the protein CASSLAGGFYGYTF.

This clonotype was seen a handful of times. This CDR3 reads CASSTQPSNSPLHF. CDR3 in DNA: TGTGCCAGCAGCACGCAACCCTCTAATTCACCCCTCCACTTT. The chain joins TRBV9 to TRBJ1-6; the D is unclear. The CDR3 covers 14 residues. The V gene's germline CDR1 is SGDLS and CDR2 YYNGEE. Trimming cost V 4 bases and J 6 bases, with 11 bases left between them.

This clonotype was observed at least ten times. The gene calls are TRBV6-1 and TRBJ1-6; 8 bases line up with TRBD1. Germline V gene data show CDR1 as MNHNS and CDR2 as SASEGT. J was trimmed by 0 bases and V by 6 bases; bases with no gene match: 4. This CDR3 is 16 amino acids long. CDR3 nucleotides: TGTGCCAGCAGAACAGACAGGGGCTCCTATAATTCACCCCTCCACTTT. Residues: CASRTDRGSYNSPLHF.

This chain links TRBV20-1 with TRBJ1-2; D gene unclear. In germline, CDR1 is DFQATT, CDR2 SNEGSKA (reference sequence). Between the trimmed V and J ends, which lost 6 bases and 2 bases, there was a span of 10 bases. The CDR3 is made up of 12 amino acids. Written as DNA, the CDR3 is TGCAGTGCCAGAAGGCAGAACTATGGCTACACCTTC. The encoded protein is CSARRQNYGYTF.

The chain employs TRBV5-4 and TRBJ1-2, with D possibly being TRBD1 (5 bases). Germline CDR1 SGHNT, CDR2 YYREEE (reference sequence). Trimming cost V 1 base and J 7 bases, with 8 bases left between them. The CDR3 is 12 amino acids. The CDR3 sequence is CASSLNGAGYTF. CDR3 nucleotides: TGTGCCAGCAGCTTGAATGGGGCTGGCTACACCTTC.

This clonotype was observed a handful of times. The V and J genes are TRBV9 and TRBJ1-1; D unresolved. The CDR3 has 12 amino acids. Germline lookup yields CDR1 SGDLS and CDR2 YYNGEE. V shed 2 bases and J shed 3 bases, with 5 bases lying between them. In DNA form, the CDR3 reads TGTGCCAGCAGCGTCGGGGACACTGAAGCTTTCTTT. It is translated as CASSVGDTEAFF.

This chain uses TRBV9 with TRBJ2-1, with D unresolved. CDR1 SGDLS and CDR2 YYNGEE come from the germline V gene. The CDR3 loop spans 15 amino acids. Trimming took 6 bases from V and 2 from J, leaving 15 bases between them. This chain's CDR3 is CASTISGYPYNEQFF. Written as DNA, the CDR3 is TGTGCCAGCACAATTTCCGGATACCCCTACAATGAGCAGTTCTTC.

In its sample, this clonotype was seen many times. The chain is built from TRBV7-2 and TRBJ1-2, with D possibly TRBD1 on 6 matching bases. This CDR3 contains 13 residues. Per germline, CDR1 SGHTA and CDR2 FQGNSA. V gave up 5 bases and J gave up 8 bases, with 15 bases separating them. CDR3 protein: CASSRTASGGYTF. The CDR3 DNA sequence: TGTGCCAGCAGCAGGACAGCCAGTGGCGGCTACACCTTC.

This sequence joins TRBV11-3 and TRBJ2-2; no clear D. This CDR3 comprises 12 residues. V was shortened by 6 bases and J by 7 bases, with 9 bases between the two germline ends. Germline-derived CDR1 and CDR2 are SGHNT and YENEEA. The CDR3 coding sequence is TGTGCCAGCAGTCATTCCGGCGGGGAGCTGTTTTTT. It translates to CASSHSGGELFF. Supplemented by reference TRBV11-3 and TRBJ2-2, the full variable domain reads EAGVVQSPRYKIIEKKQPVAFWCNPISGHNTLYWYLQNLGQGPELLIRYENEEAVDDSQLPKDRFSAERLKGVDSTLKIQPAELGDSAVYLCASSHSGGELFFGEGSRLTVL.

This clonotype was found many times. V and J are TRBV5-1 and TRBJ1-1; D is possibly TRBD1 (5 bases). The CDR3 covers 14 residues. CDR1 and CDR2 (germline): SGHRS, YFSETQ. Trimming removed 4 bases from V and 0 bases from J, with 10 bases in between. CDR3 amino acids: CASSPGTVNTEAFF. In DNA form, the CDR3 reads TGCGCCAGCAGCCCGGGGACGGTGAACACTGAAGCTTTCTTT.